This T cell receptor (beta chain) was identified in a study of Ad26.COV2.S vaccination and SARS-CoV-2 variants. Whole-study context: Ad26.COV2.S given intramuscularly, once or twice 56 days apart. Study conclusions and caveats: Across vaccine and placebo recipients, the breadth of non-spike TCRs was similar.

The germline V gene encodes CDR1 MNHNS and CDR2 SASEGT. This CDR3 has 16 amino acids. Deletions cut 4 bases from V and 6 bases from J, with 18 bases between. Some clones are missing from TCRdb's copy, which holds only in-frame ones; the method was immunoSEQ multiplex PCR. Of hundreds of thousands of clones in the sample, roughly four fifths were seen once. Treatment in this sample: 15 to 20 received Ad26.COV2.S at low or high dose, single or two shots; 5 received placebo; per-sample allocation not given. Each sample was drawn 63 days after the first injection (of vaccine or placebo). Within Boston, the person who donated was an adult of 18-55 years. Concerning this clone: Its antigen is not known.

The sequence was obtained from a person aged 18-65 years who received the Ad26.COV2.S COVID-19 vaccine or a placebo. The J gene is TRBJ2-2, the V gene TRBV6-1; D may be TRBD1 (5 bases). Sequencing used peripheral blood, obtained in a trial of Ad26.COV2.S vaccine versus placebo. The CDR3 DNA sequence: TGTGCCAGCAGTGTACTCCGGACAAGGCTGTCCGGGGAGCTGTTTTTT. This sequence encodes CASSVLRTRLSGELFF.